These T cell receptor beta chains were read from a single sample in a study of identical twins. TCRdb used MiXCR to reprocess the 5' RACE reads, holding one entry per CDR3 protein. This sample has about 470,000 distinct CDR3 sequences, with 20% to 25% found just once. The same data also contributed to another study, on T cells expressing NK-cell markers.

Sequencing was carried out using CD4+ T cells sorted from blood. The receptor set was obtained from a young woman in good health. The CDR3 runs from the conserved cysteine through the conserved F or W. D genes are given only for firm matches. Where a row states a size, it is once, few, many or the class of an expanded clone; other rows omit it.

clone size	V gene	J gene	D gene	CDR3 length	CDR3 DNA	CDR3 protein
few	TRBV9	TRBJ2-4	-	15	TGTGCCAGCAGCGAGGGAGCCCGGGGGAATATTGGTCAGTACTTC	CASSEGARGNIGQYF
few	TRBV20-1	TRBJ1-5	-	14	TGCAGTGCTAGAGAGGGCAGCGACAATCAGCCCCAGCATTTT	CSAREGSDNQPQHF
-	TRBV5-1	TRBJ2-1	TRBD1	16	TGCGCCAGCAGCTTGAGACCGGGACAGGGCAGCAATGAGCAGTTCTTC	CASSLRPGQGSNEQFF
-	TRBV10-3	TRBJ2-7	-	13	TGTGCCATCGGATCTGGGCAGATATCCGGGCAGTACTTC	CAIGSGQISGQYF
-	TRBV20-1	TRBJ2-1	-	14	TGCAGTGCTTCCCGGCCCTTCTCCTACAATGAGCAGTTCTTC	CSASRPFSYNEQFF
-	TRBV5-1	TRBJ2-1	-	15	TGCGCCAGCAGCCTAATTCGGGATTCCTACAATGAGCAGTTCTTC	CASSLIRDSYNEQFF
few	TRBV12-3/TRBV12-4	TRBJ2-3	TRBD2	14	TGTGCCAGCAGTTTAGCTAGCGGGAGAGATACGCAGTATTTT	CASSLASGRDTQYF
few	TRBV11-2	TRBJ2-2	-	15	TGTGCCAGCAGCCTATCGGACAGCCCAGCTGGGGAGCTGTTTTTT	CASSLSDSPAGELFF
few	TRBV11-2	TRBJ1-1	-	13	TGTGCCAGCGCCCGTGGGCAGAGGGCTGAACCTTTCTTT	CASARGQRAEPFF
-	TRBV7-7	TRBJ2-2	TRBD1	18	TGTGCCAGCAGCCCATCCCGCCGGACAGGGGGGGGCACCGGGGAGCTGTTTTTT	CASSPSRRTGGGTGELFF
many	TRBV28	TRBJ2-1	TRBD2	17	TGTGCCACCGAATCTAGCGGGAGTCAGGGGACCTACAATGAGCAGTTCTTC	CATESSGSQGTYNEQFF
few	TRBV3-1	TRBJ2-3	-	15	TGTGCCAGCAGCCAAGATTTCCTAGCGACAGATACGCAGTATTTT	CASSQDFLATDTQYF
many	TRBV11-2	TRBJ1-1	-	12	TGTGCCAGCAGCTTATTAGGGTGGGAAGCTTTCTTT	CASSLLGWEAFF
-	TRBV5-6	TRBJ2-5	-	14	TGTGCCAGCAGCTTGGTGAGGGCGAGGGAGACCCAGTACTTC	CASSLVRARETQYF
many	TRBV2	TRBJ2-7	-	13	TGTGCCAGCAGTGGTGACAATACCTACGAGCAGTACTTC	CASSGDNTYEQYF
-	TRBV20-1	TRBJ2-7	TRBD1	12	TGCAGTGCTAGCCCCAGGGGGTACGAGCAGTACTTC	CSASPRGYEQYF
-	TRBV27	TRBJ2-4	-	15	TGTGCCAGCAGTCCGCGGACAGCAGCCAAAAACATTCAGTACTTC	CASSPRTAAKNIQYF
-	TRBV27	TRBJ1-6	-	13	TGTGCCAGCCGGACCCTGGTGGCTTCACCCCTCCACTTT	CASRTLVASPLHF